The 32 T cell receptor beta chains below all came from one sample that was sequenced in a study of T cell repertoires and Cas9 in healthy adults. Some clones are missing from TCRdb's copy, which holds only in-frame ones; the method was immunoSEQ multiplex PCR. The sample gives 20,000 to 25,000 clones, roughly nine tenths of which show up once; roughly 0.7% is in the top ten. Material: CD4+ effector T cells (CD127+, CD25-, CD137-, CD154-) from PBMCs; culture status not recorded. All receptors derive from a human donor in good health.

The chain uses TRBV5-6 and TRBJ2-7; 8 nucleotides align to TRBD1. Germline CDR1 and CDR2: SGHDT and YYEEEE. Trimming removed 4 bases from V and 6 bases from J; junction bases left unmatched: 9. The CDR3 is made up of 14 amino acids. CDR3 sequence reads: CASSQDRGYGEQYF. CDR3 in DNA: TGTGCCAGCAGCCAAGACAGGGGCTACGGCGAGCAGTACTTC.

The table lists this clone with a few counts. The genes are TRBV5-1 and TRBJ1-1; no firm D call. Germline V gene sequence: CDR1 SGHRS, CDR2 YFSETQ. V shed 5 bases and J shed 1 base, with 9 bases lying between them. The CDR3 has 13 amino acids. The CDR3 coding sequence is TGCGCCAGCAGGGGAGGACCGAACACTGAAGCTTTCTTT. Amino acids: CASRGGPNTEAFF.

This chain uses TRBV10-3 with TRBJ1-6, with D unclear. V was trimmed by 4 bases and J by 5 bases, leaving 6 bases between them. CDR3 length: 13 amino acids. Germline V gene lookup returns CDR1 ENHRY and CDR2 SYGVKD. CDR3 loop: CAISVGNNSPLHF. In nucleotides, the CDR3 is TGTGCCATCAGTGTGGGAAATAATTCACCCCTCCACTTT.

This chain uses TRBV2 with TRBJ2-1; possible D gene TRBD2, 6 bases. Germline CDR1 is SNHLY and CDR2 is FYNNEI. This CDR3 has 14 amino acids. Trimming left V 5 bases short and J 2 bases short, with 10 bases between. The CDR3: CASSYGGTYNEQFF. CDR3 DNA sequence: TGTGCCAGCAGTTATGGGGGGACCTACAATGAGCAGTTCTTC.

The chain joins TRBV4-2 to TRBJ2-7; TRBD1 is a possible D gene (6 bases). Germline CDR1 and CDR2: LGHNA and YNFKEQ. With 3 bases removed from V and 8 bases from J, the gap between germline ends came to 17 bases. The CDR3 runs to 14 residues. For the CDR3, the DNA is TGTGCCAGCAGCCAGACAGTCCAGGGGTCCCAGCAGTACTTC. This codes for CASSQTVQGSQQYF.

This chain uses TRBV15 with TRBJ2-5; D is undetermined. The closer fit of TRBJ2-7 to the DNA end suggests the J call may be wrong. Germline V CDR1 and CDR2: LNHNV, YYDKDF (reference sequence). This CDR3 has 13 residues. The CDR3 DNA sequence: TGTGCCACCAGCAGAGTGGGCCCCTACGAGCAGTACTTC. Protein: CATSRVGPYEQYF.

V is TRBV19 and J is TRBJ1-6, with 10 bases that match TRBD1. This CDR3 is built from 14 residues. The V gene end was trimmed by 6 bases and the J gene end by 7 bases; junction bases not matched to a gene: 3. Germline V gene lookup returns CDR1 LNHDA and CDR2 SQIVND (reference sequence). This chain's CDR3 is CASRDRGRNSPLHF. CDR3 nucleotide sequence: TGTGCCAGTAGGGACAGGGGGAGAAATTCACCCCTCCACTTT.

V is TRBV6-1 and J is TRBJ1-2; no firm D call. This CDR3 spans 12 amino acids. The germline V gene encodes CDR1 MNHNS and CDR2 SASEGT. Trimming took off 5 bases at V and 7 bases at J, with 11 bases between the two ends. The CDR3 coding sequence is TGTGCCAGCAGTTCCCGGGGTGCTGGCTACACCTTC. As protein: CASSSRGAGYTF.

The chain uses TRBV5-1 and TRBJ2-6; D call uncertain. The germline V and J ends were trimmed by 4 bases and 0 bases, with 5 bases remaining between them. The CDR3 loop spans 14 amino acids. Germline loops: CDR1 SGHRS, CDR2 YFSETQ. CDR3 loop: CASSPFSGANVLTF. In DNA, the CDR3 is TGCGCCAGCAGCCCCTTCTCTGGGGCCAACGTCCTGACTTTC.

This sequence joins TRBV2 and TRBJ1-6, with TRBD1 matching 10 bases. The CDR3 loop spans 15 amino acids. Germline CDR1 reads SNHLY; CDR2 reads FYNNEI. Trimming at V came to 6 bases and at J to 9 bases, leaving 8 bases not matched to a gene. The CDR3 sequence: CASSGTGEVGSPLHF. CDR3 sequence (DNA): TGTGCCAGCAGCGGGACAGGGGAGGTGGGTTCACCCCTCCACTTT.

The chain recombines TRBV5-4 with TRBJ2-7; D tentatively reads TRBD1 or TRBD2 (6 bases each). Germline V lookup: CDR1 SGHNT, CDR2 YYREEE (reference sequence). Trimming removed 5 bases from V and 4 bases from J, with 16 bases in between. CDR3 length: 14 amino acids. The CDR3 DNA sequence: TGTGCCAGCAGGAAGGGGGGAAGCTCTTACGAGCAGTACTTC. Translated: CASRKGGSSYEQYF. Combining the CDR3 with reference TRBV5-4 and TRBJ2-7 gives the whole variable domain ETGVTQSPTHLIKTRGQQVTLRCSSQSGHNTVSWYQQALGQGPQFIFQYYREEENGRGNFPPRFSGLQFPNYSSELNVNALELDDSALYLCASRKGGSSYEQYFGPGTRLTVT.

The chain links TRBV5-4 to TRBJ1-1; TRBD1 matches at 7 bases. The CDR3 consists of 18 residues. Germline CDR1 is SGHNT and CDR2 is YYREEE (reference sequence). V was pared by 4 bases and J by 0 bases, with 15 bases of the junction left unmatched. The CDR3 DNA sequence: TGTGCCAGCAGCGCTCCGGGACAGCTAAACGATATGAACACTGAAGCTTTCTTT. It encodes CASSAPGQLNDMNTEAFF.

The CDR3 DNA follows: TGTGCCAGCAGCTTGGGGCCGGACAGGGATTATGAAGCTTTCTTT. This codes for CASSLGPDRDYEAFF. V is TRBV5-6 and J is TRBJ1-1, with TRBD1 identical over 8 bases. Germline V gene lookup returns CDR1 SGHDT and CDR2 YYEEEE. This CDR3 has 15 residues. V lost 0 bases, J lost 7 bases, and 8 bases stayed unmatched.

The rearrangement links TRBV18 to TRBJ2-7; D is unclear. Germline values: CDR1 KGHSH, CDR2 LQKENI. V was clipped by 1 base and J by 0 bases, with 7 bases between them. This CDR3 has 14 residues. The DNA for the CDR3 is TGTGCCAGCTCACCACGCGGTGACTCCTACGAGCAGTACTTC. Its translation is CASSPRGDSYEQYF.

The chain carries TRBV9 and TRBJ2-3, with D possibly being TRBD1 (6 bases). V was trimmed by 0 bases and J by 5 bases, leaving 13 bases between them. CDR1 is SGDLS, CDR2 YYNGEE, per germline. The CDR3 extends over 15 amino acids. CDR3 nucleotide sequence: TGTGCCAGCAGCGTAGAAGGACAGCCAGGAGATACGCAGTATTTT. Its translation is CASSVEGQPGDTQYF.

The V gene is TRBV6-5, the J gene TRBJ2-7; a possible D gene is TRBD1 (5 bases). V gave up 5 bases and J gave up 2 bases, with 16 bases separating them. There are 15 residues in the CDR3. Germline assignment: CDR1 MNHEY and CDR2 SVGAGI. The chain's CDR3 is CASSGYRSRTYEQYF. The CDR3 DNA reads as TGTGCCAGCAGTGGCTACAGGTCTCGTACCTACGAGCAGTACTTC.

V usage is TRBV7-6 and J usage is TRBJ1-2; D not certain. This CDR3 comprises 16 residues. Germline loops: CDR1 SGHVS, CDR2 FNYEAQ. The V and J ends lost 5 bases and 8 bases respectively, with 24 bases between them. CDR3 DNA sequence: TGTGCCAGCAGCCACCTTAGAAACCGCGGAGGACGGGGCTACACCTTC. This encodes CASSHLRNRGGRGYTF.

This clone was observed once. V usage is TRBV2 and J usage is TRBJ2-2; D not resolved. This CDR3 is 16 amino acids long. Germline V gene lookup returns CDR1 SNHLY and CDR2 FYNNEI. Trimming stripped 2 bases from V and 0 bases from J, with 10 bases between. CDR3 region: CASSELYLANTGELFF. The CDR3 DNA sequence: TGTGCCAGCAGTGAACTGTACCTCGCGAACACCGGGGAGCTGTTTTTT.

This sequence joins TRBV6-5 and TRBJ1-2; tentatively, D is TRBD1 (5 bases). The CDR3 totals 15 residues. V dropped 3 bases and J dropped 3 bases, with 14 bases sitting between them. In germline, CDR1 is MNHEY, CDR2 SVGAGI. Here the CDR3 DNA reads TGTGCCAGCAGTTATTGGCAGGGTCCCGACTATGGCTACACCTTC. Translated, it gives CASSYWQGPDYGYTF.

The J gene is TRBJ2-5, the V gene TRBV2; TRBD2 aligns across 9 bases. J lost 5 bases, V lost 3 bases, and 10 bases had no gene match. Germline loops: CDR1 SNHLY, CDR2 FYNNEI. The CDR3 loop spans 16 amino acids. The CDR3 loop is CASSDGRGGAGETQYF. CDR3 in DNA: TGTGCCAGCAGTGATGGGCGCGGGGGGGCCGGTGAGACCCAGTACTTC. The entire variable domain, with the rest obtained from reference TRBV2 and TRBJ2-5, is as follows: EPEVTQTPSHQVTQMGQEVILRCVPISNHLYFYWYRQILGQKVEFLVSFYNNEISEKSEIFDDQFSVERPDGSNFTLKIRSTKLEDSAMYFCASSDGRGGAGETQYFGPGTRLLVL.

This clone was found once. The CDR3 is CASKRGVNTEAFF. As DNA, the CDR3 is TGTGCCAGCAAGAGAGGGGTGAACACTGAAGCTTTCTTT. V gene TRBV6-1 combines with J gene TRBJ1-1, with D perhaps TRBD1 (5 bases). Germline-derived CDR1 and CDR2 are MNHNS and SASEGT. The V and J ends lost 7 bases and 0 bases respectively, with 9 bases between them. The CDR3 consists of 13 residues.

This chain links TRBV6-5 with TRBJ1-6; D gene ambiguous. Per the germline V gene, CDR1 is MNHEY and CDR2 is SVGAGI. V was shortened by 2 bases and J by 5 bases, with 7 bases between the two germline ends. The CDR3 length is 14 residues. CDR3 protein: CASSYGLNNSPLHF. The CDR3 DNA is TGTGCCAGCAGTTACGGTCTGAATAATTCACCCCTCCACTTT.

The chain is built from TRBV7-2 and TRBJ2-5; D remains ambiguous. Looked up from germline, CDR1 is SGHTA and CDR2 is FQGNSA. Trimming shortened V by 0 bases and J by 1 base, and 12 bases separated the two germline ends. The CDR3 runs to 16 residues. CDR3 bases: TGTGCCAGCAGCTTAGCGCTTGGCAGCTTCCAAGAGACCCAGTACTTC. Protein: CASSLALGSFQETQYF.

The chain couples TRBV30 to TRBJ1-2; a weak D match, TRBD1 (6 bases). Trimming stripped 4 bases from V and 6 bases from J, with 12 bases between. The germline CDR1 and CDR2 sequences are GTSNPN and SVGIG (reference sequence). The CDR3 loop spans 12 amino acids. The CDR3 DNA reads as TGTGCCTGGAAGAACGAGGGGGATGGCTACACCTTC. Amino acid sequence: CAWKNEGDGYTF.

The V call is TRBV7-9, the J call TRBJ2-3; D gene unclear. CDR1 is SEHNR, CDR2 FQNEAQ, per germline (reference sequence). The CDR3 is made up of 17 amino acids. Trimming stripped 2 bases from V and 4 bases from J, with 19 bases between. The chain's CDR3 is CASSLISSFKVSDTQYF. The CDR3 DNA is TGTGCCAGCAGCTTAATCTCGTCGTTTAAGGTATCAGATACGCAGTATTTT.

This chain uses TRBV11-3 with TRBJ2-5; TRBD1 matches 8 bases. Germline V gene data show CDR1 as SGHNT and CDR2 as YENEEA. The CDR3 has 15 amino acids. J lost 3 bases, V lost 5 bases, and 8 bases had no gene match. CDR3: CASSERTGHKETQYF. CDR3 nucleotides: TGTGCCAGCAGCGAGCGGACAGGGCACAAAGAGACCCAGTACTTC.

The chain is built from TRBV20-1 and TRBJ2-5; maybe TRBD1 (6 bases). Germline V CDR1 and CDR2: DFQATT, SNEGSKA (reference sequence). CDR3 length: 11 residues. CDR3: CTGQSQETQYF. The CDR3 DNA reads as TGCACTGGACAGAGCCAAGAGACCCAGTACTTC.

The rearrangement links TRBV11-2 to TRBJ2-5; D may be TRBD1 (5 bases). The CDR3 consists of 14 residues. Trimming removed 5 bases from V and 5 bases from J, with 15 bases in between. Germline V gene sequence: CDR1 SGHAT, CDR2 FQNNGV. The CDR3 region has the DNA TGTGCCAGCAGCCTGAATGGCAGGGCGGAGACCCAGTACTTC. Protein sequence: CASSLNGRAETQYF.

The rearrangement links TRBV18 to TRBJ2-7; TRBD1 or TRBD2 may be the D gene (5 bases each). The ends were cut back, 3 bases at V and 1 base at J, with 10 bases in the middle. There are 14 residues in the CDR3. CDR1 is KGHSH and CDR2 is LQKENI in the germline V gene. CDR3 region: CASSPGTGSYEQYF. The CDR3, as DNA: TGTGCCAGCTCACCTGGGACCGGATCCTACGAGCAGTACTTC.

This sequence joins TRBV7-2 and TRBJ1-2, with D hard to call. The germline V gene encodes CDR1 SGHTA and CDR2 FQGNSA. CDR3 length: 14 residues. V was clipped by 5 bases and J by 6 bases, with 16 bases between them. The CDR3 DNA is TGTGCCAGCAGCCCCAGCGGCCATCCCAATGGCTACACCTTC. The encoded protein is CASSPSGHPNGYTF.

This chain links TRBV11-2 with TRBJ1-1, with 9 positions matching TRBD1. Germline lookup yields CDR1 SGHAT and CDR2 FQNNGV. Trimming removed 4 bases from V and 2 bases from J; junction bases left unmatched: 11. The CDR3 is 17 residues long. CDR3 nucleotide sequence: TGTGCCAGCAGCTCTAGAATTCCGGGACAGGGAAACACTGAAGCTTTCTTT. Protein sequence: CASSSRIPGQGNTEAFF.

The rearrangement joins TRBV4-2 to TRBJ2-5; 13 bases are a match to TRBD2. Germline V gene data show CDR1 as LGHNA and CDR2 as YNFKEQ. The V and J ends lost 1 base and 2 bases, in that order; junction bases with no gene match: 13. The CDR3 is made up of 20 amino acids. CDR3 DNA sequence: TGTGCCAGCAGCCAAGGCATCGCGGGACTAGCGGGGCTTACTCAAGAGACCCAGTACTTC. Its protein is CASSQGIAGLAGLTQETQYF.